The clone carrying this T cell receptor (beta chain) appeared once. Its antigen is as yet unknown. Per the germline V gene, CDR1 is MDHEN and CDR2 is SYDVKM. With V trimmed by 6 bases and J by 2 bases, 5 bases remained unmatched. This CDR3 has 14 residues. This sample is drawn from a study of T cell responses to AZD1222 COVID-19 vaccine. Assay: immunoSEQ multiplex PCR; the TCRdb copy retains only in-frame clones and omits some. The top ten hold less than 5% of the sample, which has 120,000 or so clones, roughly four fifths seen once. Overall study findings and caveats: AZD1222 recipients seropositive at baseline numbered only five to seven. Nearly half of spike-specific TCRs reportedly go after variant regions that carry no mutations. Spike was spanned by vaccine-associated CD4 TCRs, with dominance at 160-218 and 743-854. In a largely white British group with more females than males, clonal diversity was possibly underestimated.

The chain couples TRBV28 to TRBJ2-3, with 7 bases lining up with TRBD1. The TCR sequence derives from an adult in good health. This specimen consisted of peripheral blood, obtained on day 0 of AZD1222 vaccination. CDR3 residues: CASRRQGSTDTQYF. DNA of the CDR3: TGTGCCAGCAGGAGACAGGGATCCACAGATACGCAGTATTTT.